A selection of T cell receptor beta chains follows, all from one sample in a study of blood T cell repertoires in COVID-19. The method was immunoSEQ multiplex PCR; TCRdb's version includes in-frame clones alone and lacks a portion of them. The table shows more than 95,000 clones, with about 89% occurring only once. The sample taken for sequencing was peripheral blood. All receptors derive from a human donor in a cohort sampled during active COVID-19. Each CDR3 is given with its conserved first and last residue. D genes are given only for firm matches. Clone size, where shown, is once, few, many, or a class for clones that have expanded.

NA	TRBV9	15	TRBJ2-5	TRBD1	TGTGCCAGCAGCCTAGACGGGACAGGGGCAGAGACCCAGTACTTC	CASSLDGTGAETQYF
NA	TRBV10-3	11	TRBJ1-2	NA	TGTGCCATCAGTGGGGGAGATGGCTACACCTTC	CAISGGDGYTF
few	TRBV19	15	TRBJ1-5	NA	TGTGCCAGTAGTACTTACAGGGACGGCAGTCAGCCCCAGCATTTT	CASSTYRDGSQPQHF
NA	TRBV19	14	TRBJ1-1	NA	TGTGCCAGTAGCCCAACCGGGGGAGAGACTGAAGCTTTCTTT	CASSPTGGETEAFF
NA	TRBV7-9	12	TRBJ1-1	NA	TGTGCCAGCAGCTTAGAAGGAGCTGAAGCTTTCTTT	CASSLEGAEAFF
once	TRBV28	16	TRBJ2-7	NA	TGTGCCAGCAGTCAAAACGACTGGAGTTCGTCCTACGAGCAGTACTTC	CASSQNDWSSSYEQYF
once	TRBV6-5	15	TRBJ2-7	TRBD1	TGTGCCAGCAGCCTTTCTGGACAGGGGGCCTACGAGCAGTACTTC	CASSLSGQGAYEQYF
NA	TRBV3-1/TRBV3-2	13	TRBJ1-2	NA	TGTGCCAGCAGCCAGCAGGGTGGGTATGGCTACACCTTC	CASSQQGGYGYTF
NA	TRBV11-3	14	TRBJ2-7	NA	TGTGCCAGCAGCCCCAGTAGACGGAGGAACGAGCAGTACTTC	CASSPSRRRNEQYF
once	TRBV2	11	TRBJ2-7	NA	TGTGCCAGCAGGCAGGACTACGAGCAGTACTTC	CASRQDYEQYF
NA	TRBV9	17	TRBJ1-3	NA	TGTGCCAGCAGCAAAGAACACAGCAGCCGCTCTGGAAACACCATATATTTT	CASSKEHSSRSGNTIYF
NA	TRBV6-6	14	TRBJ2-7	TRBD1	TGTGCCAGCAGATGGGGACAGGGGTTGAACGAGCAGTACTTC	CASRWGQGLNEQYF
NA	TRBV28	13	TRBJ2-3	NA	TGTGCCAGCAGTTTATCCCTAGACCGTACGCAGTATTTT	CASSLSLDRTQYF
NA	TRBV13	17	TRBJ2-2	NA	TGTGCCAGCAGCTTTGGGAAGGGAGGAGCGAACACCGGGGAGCTGTTTTTT	CASSFGKGGANTGELFF
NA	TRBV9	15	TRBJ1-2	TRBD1	TGTGCCAGCAGCGTATCCCCCCAGGGGGAAGGCGGCTACACCTTC	CASSVSPQGEGGYTF
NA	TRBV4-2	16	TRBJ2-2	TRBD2	TGTGCCAGCAGCCCGGGGAGACTAGCGAATGCCGGGGAGCTGTTTTTT	CASSPGRLANAGELFF
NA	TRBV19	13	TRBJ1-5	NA	TGTGCCAGTAGTATGCGGGTTGGTCAGCCCCAGCATTTT	CASSMRVGQPQHF
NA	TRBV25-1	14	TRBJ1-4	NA	TGTGCCAGCAGTGAAAGACAGACTAATGAAAAACTGTTTTTT	CASSERQTNEKLFF
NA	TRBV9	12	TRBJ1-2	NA	TGTGCCAGCAGCTCAGACAGGTCCTTAGTGCTCTTC	CASSSDRSLVLF
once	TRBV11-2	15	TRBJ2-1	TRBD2	TGTGCCAGCAGCATCACTAGCGGACAGAACAATGAGCAGTTCTTC	CASSITSGQNNEQFF
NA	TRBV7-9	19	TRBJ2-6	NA	TGTGCCAGCAGCGACGCCCGTGTTGGACAGCCCACTGGGGCCAACGTCCTGACTTTC	CASSDARVGQPTGANVLTF
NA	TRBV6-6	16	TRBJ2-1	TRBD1	TGTGCCAGCAGACGACCCCCGGGACAGGGGGCCAATGAGCAGTTCTTC	CASRRPPGQGANEQFF
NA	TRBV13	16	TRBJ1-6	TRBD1	TGTGCCAGCAGCTCCGGTCAGGGGGCCTTTAATTCACCCCTCCACTTT	CASSSGQGAFNSPLHF
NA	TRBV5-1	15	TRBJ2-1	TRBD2	TGCGCCAGCAGCTCAGGGACTAGCTTTCCCAATGAGCAGTTCTTC	CASSSGTSFPNEQFF
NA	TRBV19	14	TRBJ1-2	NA	TGTGCCAGTCTAGAGGCAGGGGCCCCACGTGGCTACACCTTC	CASLEAGAPRGYTF
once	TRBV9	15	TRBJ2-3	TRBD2	TGTGCCAGCAGCGTGGGAGCGGGGGGCCCAGATACGCAGTATTTT	CASSVGAGGPDTQYF
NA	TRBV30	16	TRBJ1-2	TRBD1	TGTGCCTGGAGAACCTGGACAGGGGGACGTAACTATGGCTACACCTTC	CAWRTWTGGRNYGYTF
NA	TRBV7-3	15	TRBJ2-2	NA	TGTGCCAGCAGCTTATCGCGGGAACAATTCGGGGAGCTGTTTTTT	CASSLSREQFGELFF
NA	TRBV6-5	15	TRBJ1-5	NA	TGTGCCAGCAGTTACTTACGGGGGGACAATCAGCCCCAGCATTTT	CASSYLRGDNQPQHF
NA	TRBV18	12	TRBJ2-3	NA	TGTGCCAGCTCACCCTACACAGATACGCAGTATTTT	CASSPYTDTQYF
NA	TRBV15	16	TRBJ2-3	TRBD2	TGTGCCACCAGCAGGCGGGCGGGGGTGACCGGCGATACGCAGTATTTT	CATSRRAGVTGDTQYF
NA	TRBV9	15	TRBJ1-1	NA	TGTGCCAGCAGCGTAAACGGGTATCGGAACACTGAAGCTTTCTTT	CASSVNGYRNTEAFF